Listed below are T cell receptor beta chains from one sample, sequenced in a study of T cell responses to AZD1222 COVID-19 vaccine. Data came from immunoSEQ multiplex PCR; TCRdb stores just in-frame clones and leaves some out. The data hold 100,000 to 150,000 clones, with more than 75% observed a single time. This sample comprised peripheral blood, obtained 28 days after the second AZD1222 dose. Receptors originate from an adult who received the AZD1222 COVID-19 vaccine. Each CDR3 is given with its conserved first and last residue. The D gene is left open where the match is weak. Clone size is given for some rows only: seen once, a few or many times, or a class if the clone is expanded.

J: TRBJ1-3
size: NA
V: TRBV27
D: TRBD1
CDR3: CASSLDRTGHTIYF
DNA: TGTGCCAGCAGTTTGGACAGGACCGGACACACCATATATTTT

J: TRBJ2-2
size: once
V: TRBV29-1
D: NA
CDR3: CSIRKATGELFF
DNA: TGCAGCATCCGGAAGGCGACCGGGGAGCTGTTTTTT

J: TRBJ1-2
size: NA
V: TRBV5-6
D: TRBD1
CDR3: CASSPLGQGNYGYTF
DNA: TGTGCCAGCAGCCCCTTGGGACAGGGGAACTATGGCTACACCTTC

J: TRBJ2-5
size: NA
V: TRBV29-1
D: NA
CDR3: CSVVRGGRRETQYF
DNA: TGCAGCGTTGTCCGAGGGGGGAGGAGGGAGACCCAGTACTTC

J: TRBJ1-1
size: NA
V: TRBV7-9
D: TRBD1
CDR3: CASSLQGGETEAFF
DNA: TGTGCCAGCAGCTTACAGGGGGGAGAGACTGAAGCTTTCTTT

J: TRBJ1-2
size: NA
V: TRBV5-1
D: NA
CDR3: CASSLGQTQGGYTF
DNA: TGCGCCAGCAGCTTGGGGCAGACCCAAGGGGGCTACACCTTC

J: TRBJ1-3
size: NA
V: TRBV28
D: NA
CDR3: CASRGVGNTIYF
DNA: TGTGCCAGCAGGGGTGTTGGAAACACCATATATTTT

J: TRBJ2-6
size: NA
V: TRBV18
D: NA
CDR3: CASSLQRLSGANVLTF
DNA: TGTGCCAGCTCATTGCAAAGACTCTCTGGGGCCAACGTCCTGACTTTC

J: TRBJ2-1
size: once
V: TRBV7-7
D: TRBD2
CDR3: CLVAGGYAAGSGFF
DNA: TGCTTGGTGGCGGGAGGGTATGCCGCCGGTTCGGGGTTCTTC

J: TRBJ1-2
size: once
V: TRBV24-1
D: NA
CDR3: CATSDLSGKYGYTF
DNA: TGTGCCACCAGTGACTTGTCGGGGAAGTATGGCTACACCTTC

J: TRBJ1-4
size: NA
V: TRBV6-1
D: NA
CDR3: CASSEFWGVGKLFF
DNA: TGTGCCAGCAGTGAATTTTGGGGGGTCGGAAAACTGTTTTTT

J: TRBJ2-3
size: once
V: TRBV6-5
D: NA
CDR3: CASRRYGGPDTQYF
DNA: TGTGCCAGCAGGAGATATGGGGGCCCAGATACGCAGTATTTT

J: TRBJ2-7
size: few
V: TRBV28
D: TRBD2
CDR3: CASSDVGLAYHEQYF
DNA: TGTGCCAGCAGTGATGTAGGACTAGCGTACCACGAGCAGTACTTC

J: TRBJ1-2
size: NA
V: TRBV11-2
D: TRBD1
CDR3: CASSLVPDRERGYTF
DNA: TGTGCCAGCAGCTTAGTCCCGGACAGGGAGAGGGGCTACACCTTC

J: TRBJ2-3
size: NA
V: TRBV11-1
D: NA
CDR3: CASSLAIGTDTQYF
DNA: TGTGCCAGCAGCTTAGCGATCGGGACAGATACGCAGTATTTT

J: TRBJ2-1
size: once
V: TRBV15
D: TRBD1
CDR3: CATSRDPGGYNEQFF
DNA: TGTGCCACCAGCAGAGATCCAGGGGGTTACAATGAGCAGTTCTTC

J: TRBJ1-6
size: NA
V: TRBV7-9
D: TRBD1
CDR3: CASCLGGGNSPLHF
DNA: TGTGCCAGCTGCCTAGGAGGGGGCAATTCACCCCTCCACTTT

J: TRBJ1-1
size: once
V: TRBV12-5
D: NA
CDR3: CASRRYPGGAFF
DNA: TGTGCTAGTAGACGCTACCCGGGAGGGGCTTTCTTT

J: TRBJ1-3
size: NA
V: TRBV28
D: TRBD1
CDR3: CASRAGGAGNTIYF
DNA: TGTGCCAGCAGGGCAGGGGGCGCTGGAAACACCATATATTTT

J: TRBJ1-3
size: NA
V: TRBV27
D: NA
CDR3: CASSFRTGNTIYF
DNA: TGTGCCAGCAGTTTCCGGACAGGAAACACCATATATTTT

J: TRBJ2-6
size: few
V: TRBV15
D: NA
CDR3: CATSSERSGANVLTF
DNA: TGTGCCACCAGCAGTGAGAGGTCTGGGGCCAACGTCCTGACTTTC

J: TRBJ1-1
size: NA
V: TRBV29-1
D: NA
CDR3: CSVEGGTEAFF
DNA: TGCAGCGTTGAAGGGGGAACTGAAGCTTTCTTT

J: TRBJ2-7
size: NA
V: TRBV4-1
D: NA
CDR3: CASSQQGIFYEQYF
DNA: TGCGCCAGCAGCCAACAGGGAATATTCTACGAGCAGTACTTC

J: TRBJ2-2
size: once
V: TRBV28
D: NA
CDR3: CASSPGRTGELFF
DNA: TGTGCCAGCAGTCCGGGCCGCACCGGGGAGCTGTTTTTT

J: TRBJ2-1
size: NA
V: TRBV7-3
D: NA
CDR3: CASSETGANEQFF
DNA: TGTGCCAGCAGCGAAACGGGGGCCAATGAGCAGTTCTTC

J: TRBJ2-2
size: NA
V: TRBV7-3
D: TRBD2
CDR3: CASSLKTSGYTGELFF
DNA: TGTGCCAGCAGCTTAAAAACTAGCGGATACACCGGGGAGCTGTTTTTT

J: TRBJ1-1
size: NA
V: TRBV10-1
D: TRBD1
CDR3: CASRAGTDKSVLNTEAFF
DNA: TGCGCCAGCAGGGCCGGGACAGATAAGAGTGTTTTGAACACTGAAGCTTTCTTT

J: TRBJ1-6
size: NA
V: TRBV28
D: TRBD1
CDR3: CASSLGAGGSPLHF
DNA: TGTGCCAGCAGCCTAGGGGCAGGGGGGTCACCCCTCCACTTT

J: TRBJ2-7
size: NA
V: TRBV27
D: TRBD2
CDR3: CASSPVAGGDEQYF
DNA: TGTGCCAGCAGTCCCGTAGCGGGAGGGGACGAGCAGTACTTC

J: TRBJ2-2
size: NA
V: TRBV2
D: NA
CDR3: CASRFQGPGELFF
DNA: TGTGCCAGCAGGTTCCAGGGTCCCGGGGAGCTGTTTTTT

J: TRBJ2-5
size: NA
V: TRBV18
D: NA
CDR3: CASSPVISRETQYF
DNA: TGTGCCAGCTCACCCGTTATATCCAGAGAGACCCAGTACTTC

J: TRBJ2-7
size: NA
V: TRBV2
D: TRBD2
CDR3: CASSGGWEGQYF
DNA: TGTGCCAGCAGTGGGGGTTGGGAGGGGCAGTACTTC

J: TRBJ1-1
size: NA
V: TRBV27
D: TRBD1
CDR3: CASSPRTGLMNTEAFF
DNA: TGTGCCAGCAGTCCCCGGACAGGACTCATGAACACTGAAGCTTTCTTT

J: TRBJ2-3
size: NA
V: TRBV4-2
D: TRBD2
CDR3: CASSQFFGGGTDTQYF
DNA: TGTGCCAGCAGCCAATTTTTTGGGGGGGGCACAGATACGCAGTATTTT

J: TRBJ1-5
size: NA
V: TRBV6-6
D: NA
CDR3: CASSRLGPAYQPQHF
DNA: TGTGCCAGCAGTCGACTAGGGCCGGCCTATCAGCCCCAGCATTTT

J: TRBJ1-2
size: NA
V: TRBV6-5
D: TRBD1
CDR3: CASSYSRTGGGYGYTF
DNA: TGTGCCAGCAGTTACTCGCGGACAGGGGGCGGGTATGGCTACACCTTC

J: TRBJ2-2
size: NA
V: TRBV10-3
D: NA
CDR3: CAINRVENTGELFF
DNA: TGTGCCATCAATCGGGTGGAGAACACCGGGGAGCTGTTTTTT

J: TRBJ1-2
size: NA
V: TRBV5-1
D: TRBD1
CDR3: CASSLPGQEYYGYTF
DNA: TGCGCCAGCAGTCTGCCGGGACAGGAGTACTATGGCTACACCTTC

J: TRBJ1-2
size: NA
V: TRBV6-5
D: TRBD1
CDR3: CASSRQGLGYGYTF
DNA: TGTGCCAGCAGTCGACAGGGGCTAGGCTATGGCTACACCTTC

J: TRBJ2-3
size: NA
V: TRBV7-9
D: NA
CDR3: CASSFPGANTQYF
DNA: TGTGCCAGCAGCTTCCCGGGGGCAAATACGCAGTATTTT